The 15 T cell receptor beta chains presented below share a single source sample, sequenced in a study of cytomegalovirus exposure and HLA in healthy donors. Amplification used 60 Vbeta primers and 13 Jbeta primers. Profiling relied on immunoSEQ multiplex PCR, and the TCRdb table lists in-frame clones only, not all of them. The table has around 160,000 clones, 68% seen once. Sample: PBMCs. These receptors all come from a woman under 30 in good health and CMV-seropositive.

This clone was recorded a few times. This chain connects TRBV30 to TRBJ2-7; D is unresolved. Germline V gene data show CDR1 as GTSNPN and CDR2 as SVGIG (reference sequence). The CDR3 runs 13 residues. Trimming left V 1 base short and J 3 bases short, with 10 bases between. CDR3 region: CAWSESDGYEQYF. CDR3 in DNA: TGTGCCTGGAGTGAAAGCGACGGCTACGAGCAGTACTTC.

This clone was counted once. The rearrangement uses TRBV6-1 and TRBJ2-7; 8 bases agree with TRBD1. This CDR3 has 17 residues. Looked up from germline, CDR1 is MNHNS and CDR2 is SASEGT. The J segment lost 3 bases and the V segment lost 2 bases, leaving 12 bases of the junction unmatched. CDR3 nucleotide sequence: TGTGCCAGCAGTGAATATTCTTATTGGGACAGGAGCTACGAGCAGTACTTC. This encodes CASSEYSYWDRSYEQYF.

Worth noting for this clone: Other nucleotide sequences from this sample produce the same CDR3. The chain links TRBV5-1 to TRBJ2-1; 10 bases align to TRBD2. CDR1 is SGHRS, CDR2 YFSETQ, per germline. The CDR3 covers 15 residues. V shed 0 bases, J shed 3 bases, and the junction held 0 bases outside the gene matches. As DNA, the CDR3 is TGCGCCAGCAGCTTGGCTAGCGGGGGCTACAATGAGCAGTTCTTC. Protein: CASSLASGGYNEQFF. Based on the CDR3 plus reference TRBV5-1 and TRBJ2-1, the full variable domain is KAGVTQTPRYLIKTRGQQVTLSCSPISGHRSVSWYQQTPGQGLQFLFEYFSETQRNKGNFPGRFSGRQFSNSRSEMNVSTLELGDSALYLCASSLASGGYNEQFFGPGTRLTVL.

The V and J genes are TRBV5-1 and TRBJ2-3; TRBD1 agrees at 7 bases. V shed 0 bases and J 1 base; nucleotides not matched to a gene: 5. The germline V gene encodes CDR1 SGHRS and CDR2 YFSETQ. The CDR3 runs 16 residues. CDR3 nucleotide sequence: TGCGCCAGCAGCTTGGTAGTAACAGGGGGCACAGATACGCAGTATTTT. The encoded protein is CASSLVVTGGTDTQYF.

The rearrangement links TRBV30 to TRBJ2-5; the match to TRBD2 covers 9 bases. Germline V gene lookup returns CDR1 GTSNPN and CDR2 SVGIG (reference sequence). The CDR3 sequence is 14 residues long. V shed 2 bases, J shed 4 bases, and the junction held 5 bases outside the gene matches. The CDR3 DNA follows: TGTGCCTGGAGTTTTAGCGGGGGCGGAGAGACCCAGTACTTC. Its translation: CAWSFSGGGETQYF.

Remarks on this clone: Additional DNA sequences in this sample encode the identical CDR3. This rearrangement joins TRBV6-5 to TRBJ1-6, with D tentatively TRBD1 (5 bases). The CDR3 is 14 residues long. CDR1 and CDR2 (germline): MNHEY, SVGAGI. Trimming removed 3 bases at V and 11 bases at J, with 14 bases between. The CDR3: CASSYATGGTPLHF. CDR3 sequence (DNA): TGTGCCAGCAGTTATGCTACAGGCGGGACACCCCTCCACTTT.

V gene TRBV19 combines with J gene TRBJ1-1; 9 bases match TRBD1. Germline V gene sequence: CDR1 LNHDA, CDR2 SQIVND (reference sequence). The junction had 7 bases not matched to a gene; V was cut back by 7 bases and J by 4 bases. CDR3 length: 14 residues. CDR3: CASIQGALSTEAFF. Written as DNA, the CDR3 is TGTGCCAGTATACAGGGGGCGCTTAGCACTGAAGCTTTCTTT.

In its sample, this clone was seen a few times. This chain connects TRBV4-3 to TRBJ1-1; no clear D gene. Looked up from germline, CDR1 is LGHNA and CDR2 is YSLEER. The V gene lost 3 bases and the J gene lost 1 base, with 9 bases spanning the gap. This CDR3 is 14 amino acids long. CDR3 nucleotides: TGCGCCAGCAGCCATTGGGCCCAGAACACTGAAGCTTTCTTT. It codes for CASSHWAQNTEAFF.

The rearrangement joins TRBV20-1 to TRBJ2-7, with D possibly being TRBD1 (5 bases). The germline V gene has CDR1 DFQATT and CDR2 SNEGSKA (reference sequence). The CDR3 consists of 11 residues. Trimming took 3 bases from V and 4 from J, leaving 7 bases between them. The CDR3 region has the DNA TGCAGTGCTAGTAGGGGATACGAGCAGTACTTC. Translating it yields CSASRGYEQYF.

The CDR3 sequence: CASSMSQGHGELFF. The DNA of the CDR3 is TGTGCCAGCAGTATGTCGCAGGGGCACGGGGAGCTGTTTTTT. The chain carries TRBV6-5 and TRBJ2-2; D may be TRBD1 (6 bases). Germline CDR1 reads MNHEY; CDR2 reads SVGAGI. V lost 5 bases and J 7 bases, leaving 14 bases between the germline ends. The CDR3 extends over 14 amino acids.

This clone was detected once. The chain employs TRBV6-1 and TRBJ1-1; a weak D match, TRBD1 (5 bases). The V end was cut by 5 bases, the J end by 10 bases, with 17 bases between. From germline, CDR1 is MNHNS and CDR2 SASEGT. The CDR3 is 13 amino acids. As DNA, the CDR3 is TGTGCCAGCAGTCCCCAAGGAAGGGGCTCAGCTTTCTTT. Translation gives CASSPQGRGSAFF.

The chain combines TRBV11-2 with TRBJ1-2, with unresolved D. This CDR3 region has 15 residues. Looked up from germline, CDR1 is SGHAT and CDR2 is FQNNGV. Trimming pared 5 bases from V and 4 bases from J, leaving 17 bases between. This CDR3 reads CASSLRELYLYGYTF. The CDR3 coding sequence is TGTGCCAGCAGCCTTCGAGAGCTATACCTCTATGGCTACACCTTC.

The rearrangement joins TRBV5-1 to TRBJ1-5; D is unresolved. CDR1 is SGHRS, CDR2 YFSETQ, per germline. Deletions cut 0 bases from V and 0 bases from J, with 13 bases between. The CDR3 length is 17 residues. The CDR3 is CASSLAKKWYSNQPQHF. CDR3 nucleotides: TGCGCCAGCAGCTTGGCTAAAAAATGGTATAGCAATCAGCCCCAGCATTTT.

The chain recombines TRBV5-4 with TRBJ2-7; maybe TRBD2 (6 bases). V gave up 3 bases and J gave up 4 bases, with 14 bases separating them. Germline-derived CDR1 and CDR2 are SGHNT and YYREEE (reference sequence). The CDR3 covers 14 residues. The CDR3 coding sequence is TGTGCCAGCAGCTCCACTAGCAGGAGTTACGAGCAGTACTTC. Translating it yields CASSSTSRSYEQYF. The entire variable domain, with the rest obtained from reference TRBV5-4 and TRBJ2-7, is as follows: ETGVTQSPTHLIKTRGQQVTLRCSSQSGHNTVSWYQQALGQGPQFIFQYYREEENGRGNFPPRFSGLQFPNYSSELNVNALELDDSALYLCASSSTSRSYEQYFGPGTRLTVT.

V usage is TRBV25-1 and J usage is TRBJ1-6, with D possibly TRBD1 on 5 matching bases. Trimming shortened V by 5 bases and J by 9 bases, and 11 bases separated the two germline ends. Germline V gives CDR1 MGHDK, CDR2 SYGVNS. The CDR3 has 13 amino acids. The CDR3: CASSLLGRSPLHF. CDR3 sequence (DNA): TGTGCCAGCAGTCTTTTGGGGCGTTCACCCCTCCACTTT.